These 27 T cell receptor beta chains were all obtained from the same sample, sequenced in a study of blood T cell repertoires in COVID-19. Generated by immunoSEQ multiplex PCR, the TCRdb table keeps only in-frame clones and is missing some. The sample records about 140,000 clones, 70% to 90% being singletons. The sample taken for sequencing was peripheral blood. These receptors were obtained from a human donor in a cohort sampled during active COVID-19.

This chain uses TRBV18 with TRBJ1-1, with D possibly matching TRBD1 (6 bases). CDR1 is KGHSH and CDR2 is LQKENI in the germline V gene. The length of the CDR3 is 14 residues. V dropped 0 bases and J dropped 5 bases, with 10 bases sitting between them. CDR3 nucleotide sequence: TGTGCCAGCTCACCACCGACAGGAGGTACTGAAGCTTTCTTT. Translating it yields CASSPPTGGTEAFF. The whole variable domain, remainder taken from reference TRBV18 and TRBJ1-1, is NAGVMQNPRHLVRRRGQEARLRCSPMKGHSHVYWYRQLPEEGLKFMVYLQKENIIDESGMPKERFSAEFPKEGPSILRIQQVVRGDSAAYFCASSPPTGGTEAFFGQGTRLTVV.

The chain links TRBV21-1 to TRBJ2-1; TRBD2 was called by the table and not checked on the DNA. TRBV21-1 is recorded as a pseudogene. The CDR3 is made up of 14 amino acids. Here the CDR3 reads CASSPNPVYNEQFF. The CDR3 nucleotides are TGTGCCAGCAGCCCCAATCCGGTCTACAATGAGCAGTTCTTC.

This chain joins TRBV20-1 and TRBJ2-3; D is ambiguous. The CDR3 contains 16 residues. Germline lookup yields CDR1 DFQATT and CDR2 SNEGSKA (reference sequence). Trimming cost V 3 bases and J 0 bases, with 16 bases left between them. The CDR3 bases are TGCAGTGCTAGTGTACCGAGACACCCTAGCACAGATACGCAGTATTTT. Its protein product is CSASVPRHPSTDTQYF.

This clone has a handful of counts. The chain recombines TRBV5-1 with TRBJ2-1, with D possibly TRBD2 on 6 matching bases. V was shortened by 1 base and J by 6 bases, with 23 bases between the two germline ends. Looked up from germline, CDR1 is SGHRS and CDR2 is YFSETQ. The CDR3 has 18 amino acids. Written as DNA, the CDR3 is TGCGCCAGCAGCTTGAGGGGACTTGTGGAAGGTAGTCCCAATGAGCAGTTCTTC. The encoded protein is CASSLRGLVEGSPNEQFF.

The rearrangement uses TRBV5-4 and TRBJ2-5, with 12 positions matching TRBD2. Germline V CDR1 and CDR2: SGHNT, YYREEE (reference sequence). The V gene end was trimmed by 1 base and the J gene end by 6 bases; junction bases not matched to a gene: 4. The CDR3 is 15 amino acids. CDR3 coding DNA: TGTGCCAGCAGCTTGCAGACTAGCGGGGGTAAGACCCAGTACTTC. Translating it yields CASSLQTSGGKTQYF. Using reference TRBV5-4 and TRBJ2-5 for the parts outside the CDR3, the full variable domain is ETGVTQSPTHLIKTRGQQVTLRCSSQSGHNTVSWYQQALGQGPQFIFQYYREEENGRGNFPPRFSGLQFPNYSSELNVNALELDDSALYLCASSLQTSGGKTQYFGPGTRLLVL.

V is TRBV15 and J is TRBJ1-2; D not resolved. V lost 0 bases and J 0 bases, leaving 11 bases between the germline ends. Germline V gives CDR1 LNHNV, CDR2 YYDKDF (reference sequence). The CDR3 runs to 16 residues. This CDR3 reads CATSRDGGLANYGYTF. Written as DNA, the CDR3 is TGTGCCACCAGCAGAGATGGAGGGTTAGCTAACTATGGCTACACCTTC.

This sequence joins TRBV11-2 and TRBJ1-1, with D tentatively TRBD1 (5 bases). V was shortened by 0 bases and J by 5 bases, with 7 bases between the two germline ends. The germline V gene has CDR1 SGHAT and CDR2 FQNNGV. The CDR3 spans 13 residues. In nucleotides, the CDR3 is TGTGCCAGCAGCTTAGATGGGGGGACTGAAGCTTTCTTT. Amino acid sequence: CASSLDGGTEAFF.

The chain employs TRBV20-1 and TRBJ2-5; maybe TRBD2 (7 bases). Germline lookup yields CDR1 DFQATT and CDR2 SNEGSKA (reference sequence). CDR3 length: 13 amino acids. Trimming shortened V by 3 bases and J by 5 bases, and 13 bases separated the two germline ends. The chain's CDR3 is CSASVGGVETQYF. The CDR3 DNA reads TGCAGTGCTAGTGTAGGGGGGGTGGAGACCCAGTACTTC.

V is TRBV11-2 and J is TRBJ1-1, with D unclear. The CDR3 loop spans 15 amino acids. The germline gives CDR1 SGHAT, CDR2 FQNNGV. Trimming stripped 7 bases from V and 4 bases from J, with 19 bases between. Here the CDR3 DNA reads TGTGCCAGCAACGACCCCTGGGGAGGGCGCACTGAAGCTTTCTTT. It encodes CASNDPWGGRTEAFF.

DNA for the CDR3: TGTGCCAGCAGCTTATATGGTCGGGACACCGGGGAGCTGTTTTTT. Protein product: CASSLYGRDTGELFF. V and J are TRBV7-3 and TRBJ2-2; no firm D call. Trimming pared 2 bases from V and 3 bases from J, leaving 10 bases between. CDR1 is SGHTA, CDR2 FQGTGA, per germline. This CDR3 is built from 15 residues. The whole variable domain, filled in from reference TRBV7-3 and TRBJ2-2, reads GAGVSQTPSNKVTEKGKYVELRCDPISGHTALYWYRQSLGQGPEFLIYFQGTGAADDSGLPNDRFFAVRPEGSVSTLKIQRTERGDSAVYLCASSLYGRDTGELFFGEGSRLTVL.

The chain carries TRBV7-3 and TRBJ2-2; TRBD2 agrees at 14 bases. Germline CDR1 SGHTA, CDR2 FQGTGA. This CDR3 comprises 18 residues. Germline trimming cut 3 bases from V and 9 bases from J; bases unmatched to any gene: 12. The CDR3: CASSLPPGLAGVVRELFF. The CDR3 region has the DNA TGTGCCAGCAGCTTGCCCCCGGGACTAGCGGGAGTCGTCAGGGAGCTGTTTTTT.

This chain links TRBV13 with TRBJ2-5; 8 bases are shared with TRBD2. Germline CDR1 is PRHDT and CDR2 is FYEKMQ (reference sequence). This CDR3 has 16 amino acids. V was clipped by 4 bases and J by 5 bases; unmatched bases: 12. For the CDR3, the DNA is TGTGCCAGCAGCTCCCGGGGGGGACGCCTGAGGGAGACCCAGTACTTC. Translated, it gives CASSSRGGRLRETQYF.

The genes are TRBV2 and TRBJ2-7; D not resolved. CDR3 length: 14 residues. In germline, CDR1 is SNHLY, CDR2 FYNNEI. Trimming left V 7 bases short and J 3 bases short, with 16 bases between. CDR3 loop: CASTLLPSNYEQYF. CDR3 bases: TGTGCCAGCACCTTACTACCATCAAACTACGAGCAGTACTTC.

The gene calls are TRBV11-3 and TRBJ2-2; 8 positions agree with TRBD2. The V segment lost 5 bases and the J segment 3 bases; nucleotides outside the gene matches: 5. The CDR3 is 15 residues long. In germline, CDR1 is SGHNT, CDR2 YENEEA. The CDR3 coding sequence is TGTGCCAGCAGCGTAAGCGGGAGTCACACCGGGGAGCTGTTTTTT. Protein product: CASSVSGSHTGELFF.

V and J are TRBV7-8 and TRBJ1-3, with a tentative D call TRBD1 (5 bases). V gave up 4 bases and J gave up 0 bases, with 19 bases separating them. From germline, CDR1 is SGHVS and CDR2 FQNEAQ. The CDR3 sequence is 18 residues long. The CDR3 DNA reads TGTGCCAGCAGCTCCCTCTTGGGAGGGGCAGACTCTGGAAACACCATATATTTT. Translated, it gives CASSSLLGGADSGNTIYF.

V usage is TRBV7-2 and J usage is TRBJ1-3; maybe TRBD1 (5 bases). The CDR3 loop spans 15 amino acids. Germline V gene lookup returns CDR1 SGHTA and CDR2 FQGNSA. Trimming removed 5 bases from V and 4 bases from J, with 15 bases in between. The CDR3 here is CASSPWGGTGNTIYF. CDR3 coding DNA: TGTGCCAGCAGCCCTTGGGGGGGAACGGGAAACACCATATATTTT.

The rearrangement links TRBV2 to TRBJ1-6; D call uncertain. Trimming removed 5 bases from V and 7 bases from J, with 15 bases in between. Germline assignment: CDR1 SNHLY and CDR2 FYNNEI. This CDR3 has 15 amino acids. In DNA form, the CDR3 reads TGTGCCAGCAGTAGGCTCGAGGGCGCAAATTCACCCCTCCACTTT. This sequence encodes CASSRLEGANSPLHF.

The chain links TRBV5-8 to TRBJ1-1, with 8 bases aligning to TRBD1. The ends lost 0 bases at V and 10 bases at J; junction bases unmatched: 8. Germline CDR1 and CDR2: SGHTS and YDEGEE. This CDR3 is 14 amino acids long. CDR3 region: CASSLAAGGRVAFF. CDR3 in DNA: TGTGCCAGCAGCTTGGCGGCAGGGGGCCGGGTAGCTTTCTTT.

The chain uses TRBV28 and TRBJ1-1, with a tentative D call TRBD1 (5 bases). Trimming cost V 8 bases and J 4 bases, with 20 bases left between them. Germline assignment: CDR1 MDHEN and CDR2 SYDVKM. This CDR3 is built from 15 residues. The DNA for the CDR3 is TGTGCCAGCCGAGAAGCCCAGGGTAAGCTCACTGAAGCTTTCTTT. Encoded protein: CASREAQGKLTEAFF.

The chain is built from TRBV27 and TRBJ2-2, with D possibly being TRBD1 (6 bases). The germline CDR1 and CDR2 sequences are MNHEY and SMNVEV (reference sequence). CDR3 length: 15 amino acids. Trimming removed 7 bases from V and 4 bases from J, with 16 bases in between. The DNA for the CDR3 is TGTGCCAGCACCAACGCAGGGGCTGGCACCGGGGAGCTGTTTTTT. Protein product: CASTNAGAGTGELFF.

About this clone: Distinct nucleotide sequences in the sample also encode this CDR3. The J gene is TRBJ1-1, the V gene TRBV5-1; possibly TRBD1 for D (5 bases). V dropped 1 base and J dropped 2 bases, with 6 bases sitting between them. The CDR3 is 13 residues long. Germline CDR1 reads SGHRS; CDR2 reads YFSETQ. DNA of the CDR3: TGCGCCAGCAGCTTGCAGGGCAACACTGAAGCTTTCTTT. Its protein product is CASSLQGNTEAFF.

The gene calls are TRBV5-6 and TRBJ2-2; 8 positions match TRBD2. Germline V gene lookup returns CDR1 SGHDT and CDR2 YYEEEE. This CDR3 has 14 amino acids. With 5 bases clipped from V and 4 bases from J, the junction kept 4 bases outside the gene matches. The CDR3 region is CASSYSGVTGELFF. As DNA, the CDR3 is TGTGCCAGCAGTTATAGCGGGGTCACCGGGGAGCTGTTTTTT.

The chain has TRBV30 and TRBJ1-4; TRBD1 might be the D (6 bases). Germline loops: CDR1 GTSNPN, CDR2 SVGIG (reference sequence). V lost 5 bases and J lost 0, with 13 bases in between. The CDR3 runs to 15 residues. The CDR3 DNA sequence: TGTGCCTGGGGCTCAGGGGTATCAACTAATGAAAAACTGTTTTTT. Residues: CAWGSGVSTNEKLFF.

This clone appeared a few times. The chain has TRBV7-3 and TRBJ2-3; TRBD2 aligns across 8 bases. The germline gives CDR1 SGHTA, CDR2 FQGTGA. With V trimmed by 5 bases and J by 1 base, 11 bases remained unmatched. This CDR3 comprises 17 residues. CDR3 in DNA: TGTGCCAGCAGCCCCCATGAGGGACTAGGGGGCACAGATACGCAGTATTTT. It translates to CASSPHEGLGGTDTQYF.

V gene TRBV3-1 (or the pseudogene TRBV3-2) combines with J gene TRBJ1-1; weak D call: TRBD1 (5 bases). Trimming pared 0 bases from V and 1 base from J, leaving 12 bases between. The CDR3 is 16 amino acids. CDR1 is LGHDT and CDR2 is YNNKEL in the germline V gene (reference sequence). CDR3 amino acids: CASSQDVGQKNTEAFF. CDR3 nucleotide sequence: TGTGCCAGCAGCCAAGATGTGGGGCAGAAGAACACTGAAGCTTTCTTT.

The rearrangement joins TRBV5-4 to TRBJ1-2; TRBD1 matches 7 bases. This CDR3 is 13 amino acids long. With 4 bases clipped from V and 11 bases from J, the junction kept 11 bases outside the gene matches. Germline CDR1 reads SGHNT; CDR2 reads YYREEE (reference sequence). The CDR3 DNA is TGTGCCAGCAGCGCCGCCGGGACAGTGAGGTACACCTTC. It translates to CASSAAGTVRYTF.

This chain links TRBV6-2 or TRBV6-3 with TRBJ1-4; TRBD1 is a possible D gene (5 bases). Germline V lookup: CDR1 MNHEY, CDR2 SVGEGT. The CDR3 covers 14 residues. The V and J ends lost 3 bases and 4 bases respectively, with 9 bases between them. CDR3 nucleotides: TGTGCCAGCAGTTATCAGGGCTATAATGAAAAACTGTTTTTT. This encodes CASSYQGYNEKLFF.